This T cell receptor beta chain is from a study of follicular helper T cells after annual influenza vaccination. Study-wide results and caveats: Yearly vaccinations repeatedly recalled conserved clonotypes in ICOS+CD38+ cTfh.

In germline, CDR1 is PRHDT, CDR2 FYEKMQ (reference sequence). Germline trimming cut 2 bases from V and 5 bases from J; bases unmatched to any gene: 7. CDR3 size: 16 residues. This clone was found once. The antigen is undetermined. Data came from immunoSEQ multiplex PCR; TCRdb stores just in-frame clones and leaves some out. This sample carries about 10,000 clones, approximately 78% of them seen once, and the ten largest clones take under 0.5%. The time point is: 2015-2016 season, 7 days after influenza vaccination. Each time point used about 35 to 110 mL of blood. Material: CXCR5+ CD38- circulating T follicular helper cells from blood, obtained 7 days after influenza vaccination. The subset was: circulating Tfh, non-naive CD4+CXCR5+PD-1+ (ICOS+CD38+ or ICOS-CD38-). This TCR was recovered from an adult who received the influenza vaccine. The chain couples TRBV13 to TRBJ2-3; 10 nucleotides align to TRBD1. The CDR3 loop reads CASSLFGDRGQDTQYF. Written as DNA, the CDR3 is TGTGCCAGCAGCTTATTTGGGGACAGGGGCCAAGATACGCAGTATTTT. Looking up the rest from reference TRBV13 and TRBJ2-3 gives the full variable domain: AAGVIQSPRHLIKEKRETATLKCYPIPRHDTVYWYQQGPGQDPQFLISFYEKMQSDKGSIPDRFSAQQFSDYHSELNMSSLELGDSALYFCASSLFGDRGQDTQYFGPGTRLTVL.